This TCR beta chain was sequenced in a study of metastatic and nonmetastatic thyroid tumors. Looking at the study overall: Thyroid patients, malignant and benign, had repertoires compared across blood and tumor or nodule tissue.

Thyroid surgery was performed in patients who had received no treatment beforehand. In this sample, this clone turned up many times. TCRdb re-clonotyped the PCR reads via MiXCR. This table has fewer than 25,000 clones, about 15% appearing once. The CDR3 spans 13 residues. Losses at the gene ends were 4 bases for V and 4 bases for J; bases not matched to a gene: 2. The germline CDR1 and CDR2 sequences are SGHNT and YENEEA. Sequencing was carried out using tumor tissue. This receptor was identified in a female donor with papillary thyroid cancer or a benign thyroid nodule (not recorded which). Some clones in this sample may be carry-over from other donors' samples. The chain uses TRBV11-3 and TRBJ1-2, with 8 bases lining up with TRBD1. Here the CDR3 DNA reads TGTGCCAGCAGCTCTACAGGGGGCTATGGCTACACCTTC. Residues: CASSSTGGYGYTF.